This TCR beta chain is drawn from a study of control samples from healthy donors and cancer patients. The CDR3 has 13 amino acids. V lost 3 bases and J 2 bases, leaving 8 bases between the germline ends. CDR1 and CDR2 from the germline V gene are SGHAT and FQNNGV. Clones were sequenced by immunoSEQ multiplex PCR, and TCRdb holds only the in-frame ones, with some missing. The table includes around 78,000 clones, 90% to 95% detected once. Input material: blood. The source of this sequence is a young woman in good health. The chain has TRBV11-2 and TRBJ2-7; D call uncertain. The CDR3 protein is CASSFKGPYEQYF. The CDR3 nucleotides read TGTGCCAGCAGCTTTAAAGGGCCCTACGAGCAGTACTTC.